Described below is a single TCR beta chain sequence and its context. The data stem from a study of blood T cell repertoires in COVID-19. At the level of the study: Material from acute and convalescent COVID-19 was sourced from the United States, Italy and Spain.

Trimming took 5 bases from V and 2 from J, leaving 20 bases between them. Germline loops: CDR1 MNHEY, CDR2 SMNVEV (reference sequence). The CDR3 has 17 amino acids. Individuals drawn from around 25 US areas were about 18 to 95 years old. As handled by the study authors: Reference gene primer amplification gave nucleated cell count estimates. Method: immunoSEQ multiplex PCR; TCRdb's copy keeps in-frame clones and lacks some. V and J calls plus clone size are reproduced from that table; the DNA served to infer D and trimming. The top ten hold roughly 1.5% of the sample, which has roughly 290,000 clones, around 91% seen once.

The sample comprised PBMCs or T cells enriched from blood (not recorded which). The rearrangement links TRBV27 to TRBJ2-3; TRBD1 might be the D (5 bases). This sequence was found in a woman younger than 30 with acute COVID-19. The CDR3 DNA is TGTGCCAGCAGTCAGTTAGGGGCAGGAGTACCCACAGATACGCAGTATTTT. Translated, it gives CASSQLGAGVPTDTQYF.